These T cell receptor beta chains were read from a single sample in a study of blood T cell repertoires in COVID-19. Libraries were prepared by immunoSEQ multiplex PCR; TCRdb keeps only in-frame clonotypes and omits some of them. This table holds 100,000 to 150,000 clones, almost 70% found once. The specimen was peripheral blood. The origin of the receptors is a woman in her 70s with acute or convalescent COVID-19. Each CDR3 is given with its conserved first and last residue. Fields, in order: CDR3 DNA, CDR3 protein, clone size, J gene, V gene, D gene. D genes are given only for firm matches. For some rows the clone size is stated as once, few or many, or as a class when expanded; others skip it.

cdr3_nt: TGTGCCAGCTCACCACCGTCCGGGTTGAACACTGAAGCTTTCTTT
cdr3_aa: CASSPPSGLNTEAFF
clone_size: few
j_call: TRBJ1-1
v_call: TRBV18
d_call: .

cdr3_nt: TGTGCCATCAGTGCTAGCGGAACCTACGAGCAGTACTTC
cdr3_aa: CAISASGTYEQYF
clone_size: many
j_call: TRBJ2-7
v_call: TRBV10-3
d_call: TRBD2

cdr3_nt: TGCGCCAGCAGCCAAGAGAGAATCACAGATACGCAGTATTTT
cdr3_aa: CASSQERITDTQYF
clone_size: .
j_call: TRBJ2-3
v_call: TRBV4-3
d_call: .

cdr3_nt: TGTGCCAGCAGCGTAGAATCAGGGGGCAACGTAGGGTCACCCCTCCACTTT
cdr3_aa: CASSVESGGNVGSPLHF
clone_size: few
j_call: TRBJ1-6
v_call: TRBV9
d_call: TRBD1

cdr3_nt: TGCGCCAGCAGCCAAGATTACGGCAGGGGAGAATACAATGAGCAGTTCTTC
cdr3_aa: CASSQDYGRGEYNEQFF
clone_size: .
j_call: TRBJ2-1
v_call: TRBV4-1
d_call: .

cdr3_nt: TGTGCCAGCTCAACCGGGACTAGTCAGTACGAGCAGTACTTC
cdr3_aa: CASSTGTSQYEQYF
clone_size: few
j_call: TRBJ2-7
v_call: TRBV18
d_call: TRBD2

cdr3_nt: TGCGCCAGCAGCCGACTAGCGGGGGGTATCACAGATACGCAGTATTTT
cdr3_aa: CASSRLAGGITDTQYF
clone_size: .
j_call: TRBJ2-3
v_call: TRBV10-2
d_call: TRBD2

cdr3_nt: TGCGCCAGCACCACTGGAACAGGTGGAAACATTCAGTACTTC
cdr3_aa: CASTTGTGGNIQYF
clone_size: .
j_call: TRBJ2-4
v_call: TRBV10-2
d_call: .

cdr3_nt: TGTGCCAGCAGCCAAGATCTAGGGGCGAACACTGAAGCTTTCTTT
cdr3_aa: CASSQDLGANTEAFF
clone_size: once
j_call: TRBJ1-1
v_call: TRBV14
d_call: .

cdr3_nt: TGTGCCAGCAGCCGCGGGGGATCTGATAATGAAAAACTGTTTTTT
cdr3_aa: CASSRGGSDNEKLFF
clone_size: few
j_call: TRBJ1-4
v_call: TRBV7-3
d_call: .

cdr3_nt: TGTGCCAGCAGCCCGGACAGGGGCGAGCAGTACTTC
cdr3_aa: CASSPDRGEQYF
clone_size: few
j_call: TRBJ2-7
v_call: TRBV11-2
d_call: TRBD1

cdr3_nt: TGTGCCAGCAGCCATTTGGACAGGGTGGTGAACACTGAAGCTTTCTTT
cdr3_aa: CASSHLDRVVNTEAFF
clone_size: .
j_call: TRBJ1-1
v_call: TRBV14
d_call: TRBD1

cdr3_nt: TGTGCCATCAGTGGGGACAGACACTACACCTTC
cdr3_aa: CAISGDRHYTF
clone_size: few
j_call: TRBJ1-2
v_call: TRBV10-3
d_call: TRBD1

cdr3_nt: TGTGCCAGCAGCTTGGGCAGTCATTCGAACACTGAAGCTTTCTTT
cdr3_aa: CASSLGSHSNTEAFF
clone_size: once
j_call: TRBJ1-1
v_call: TRBV5-5
d_call: .

cdr3_nt: TGCGCCAGCAGCTTAACAGGGGAAGATACGCAGTATTTT
cdr3_aa: CASSLTGEDTQYF
clone_size: .
j_call: TRBJ2-3
v_call: TRBV5-1
d_call: TRBD1

cdr3_nt: TGTGCCATCAGTGAGTCGGAGACCGGGGAGCTGTTTTTT
cdr3_aa: CAISESETGELFF
clone_size: .
j_call: TRBJ2-2
v_call: TRBV10-3
d_call: .

cdr3_nt: TGTGCCAGCAGCTTAGTTGGGACAGGGGTACAGAACACTGAAGCTTTCTTT
cdr3_aa: CASSLVGTGVQNTEAFF
clone_size: .
j_call: TRBJ1-1
v_call: TRBV11-3
d_call: TRBD1

cdr3_nt: TGCGCCAGCAGCTTGGTTGGAGGGGCGGTGAGGGGCTACACCTTC
cdr3_aa: CASSLVGGAVRGYTF
clone_size: .
j_call: TRBJ1-2
v_call: TRBV5-1
d_call: .

cdr3_nt: TGCGCCAGCAGCCAAGACCGGACTCAGGGGCGCGAGCAGTACTTC
cdr3_aa: CASSQDRTQGREQYF
clone_size: .
j_call: TRBJ2-7
v_call: TRBV4-1
d_call: .

cdr3_nt: TGTGCCAGCAGCTCCTTTCCGGGACAGGGGAGATACGAGCAGTACTTC
cdr3_aa: CASSSFPGQGRYEQYF
clone_size: .
j_call: TRBJ2-7
v_call: TRBV7-9
d_call: TRBD1

cdr3_nt: TGTGCCAGCAGCCGACTAGCGGGAGGTATCCGAAATGAGCAGTTCTTC
cdr3_aa: CASSRLAGGIRNEQFF
clone_size: .
j_call: TRBJ2-1
v_call: TRBV3-1/TRBV3-2
d_call: TRBD2

cdr3_nt: TGCGCCAGCCTAGCTCCGGGACTACCGTACGAGCAGTACTTC
cdr3_aa: CASLAPGLPYEQYF
clone_size: .
j_call: TRBJ2-7
v_call: TRBV10-2
d_call: TRBD2

cdr3_nt: TGTGCCAGCAGTCAGACAGGGGGCGCGACTGAAGCTTTCTTT
cdr3_aa: CASSQTGGATEAFF
clone_size: many
j_call: TRBJ1-1
v_call: TRBV6-5
d_call: TRBD1

cdr3_nt: TGTGCCAGCAACCTTAGGGGACAGGGCCTGAACACTGAAGCTTTCTTT
cdr3_aa: CASNLRGQGLNTEAFF
clone_size: .
j_call: TRBJ1-1
v_call: TRBV7-8
d_call: TRBD1

cdr3_nt: TGCGCCAGCAGCCAAGTACGGGGGGCTTTTTTCTCTGGAAACACCATATATTTT
cdr3_aa: CASSQVRGAFFSGNTIYF
clone_size: .
j_call: TRBJ1-3
v_call: TRBV4-3
d_call: .

cdr3_nt: TGTGCCAGCAGCTGGGGGACTAGCTCGTTTCTTGAGCAGTTCTTC
cdr3_aa: CASSWGTSSFLEQFF
clone_size: .
j_call: TRBJ2-1
v_call: TRBV5-4
d_call: TRBD2

cdr3_nt: TGTGCCAGCAGTTTTGATCAGATTTCCTACGAGCAGTACTTC
cdr3_aa: CASSFDQISYEQYF
clone_size: .
j_call: TRBJ2-7
v_call: TRBV28
d_call: .

cdr3_nt: TGTGCCAGCAGTACTACAGGGATGTCCTACAATGAGCAGTTCTTC
cdr3_aa: CASSTTGMSYNEQFF
clone_size: .
j_call: TRBJ2-1
v_call: TRBV28
d_call: .

cdr3_nt: TGTGCCAGCAGTCCACCGGGGGGAGAAAAACTGTTTTTT
cdr3_aa: CASSPPGGEKLFF
clone_size: once
j_call: TRBJ1-4
v_call: TRBV6-5
d_call: .

cdr3_nt: TGTGCCAGCTGCTTGCGGCTAGCGGGGGGGCTCGGGGAGCAGTTCTTC
cdr3_aa: CASCLRLAGGLGEQFF
clone_size: .
j_call: TRBJ2-1
v_call: TRBV11-3
d_call: TRBD2

cdr3_nt: TGTGCCAGCAGCCTGCCCCCGACTAGCTCATACACCGGGGAGCTGTTTTTT
cdr3_aa: CASSLPPTSSYTGELFF
clone_size: few
j_call: TRBJ2-2
v_call: TRBV5-8
d_call: TRBD2

cdr3_nt: TGTGCCAGCAGTTTACACCCCGGACTATACGAGCAGTACTTC
cdr3_aa: CASSLHPGLYEQYF
clone_size: few
j_call: TRBJ2-7
v_call: TRBV28
d_call: .

cdr3_nt: TGTGCCAGCAGTGCGGACAGGGGGCGGTCCACTGAAGCTTTCTTT
cdr3_aa: CASSADRGRSTEAFF
clone_size: .
j_call: TRBJ1-1
v_call: TRBV27
d_call: TRBD1

cdr3_nt: TGTGCCAGCAGTTACGGGGGGAGGTATGGCTACACCTTC
cdr3_aa: CASSYGGRYGYTF
clone_size: .
j_call: TRBJ1-2
v_call: TRBV6-5
d_call: .

cdr3_nt: TGCAGCGTTGAAGCCGGGGGGGGGCTTCGCTACGAGCAGTACTTC
cdr3_aa: CSVEAGGGLRYEQYF
clone_size: once
j_call: TRBJ2-7
v_call: TRBV29-1
d_call: TRBD2

cdr3_nt: TGTGCCAGCAGGCGGACAAGCCTACCGGATAATGAGCAGTTCTTC
cdr3_aa: CASRRTSLPDNEQFF
clone_size: .
j_call: TRBJ2-1
v_call: TRBV13
d_call: .

cdr3_nt: TGTGCCAGCAGCTTCCCACGATTAGGGGGTCCGGATACGCAGTATTTT
cdr3_aa: CASSFPRLGGPDTQYF
clone_size: .
j_call: TRBJ2-3
v_call: TRBV11-2
d_call: .

cdr3_nt: TGTGCCAGCAGCTTAGTACCAGACGAGCAGTACTTC
cdr3_aa: CASSLVPDEQYF
clone_size: .
j_call: TRBJ2-7
v_call: TRBV11-2
d_call: .

cdr3_nt: TGTGCCATCAGGGGGACAGGGAAGGCTGAAGCTTTCTTT
cdr3_aa: CAIRGTGKAEAFF
clone_size: few
j_call: TRBJ1-1
v_call: TRBV10-3
d_call: TRBD1

cdr3_nt: TGTGCCAGCACCCTGGCCGGAGGTCTGGAGACCCAGTACTTC
cdr3_aa: CASTLAGGLETQYF
clone_size: .
j_call: TRBJ2-5
v_call: TRBV2
d_call: .

cdr3_nt: TGTGCCAGCAGTTCCACAAGGACTAGCGGGAACTACGAGCAGTACTTC
cdr3_aa: CASSSTRTSGNYEQYF
clone_size: many
j_call: TRBJ2-7
v_call: TRBV6-5
d_call: TRBD2

cdr3_nt: TGTGCCAGCAGTTTATTGGCAGGAGGATTAAACTATGGCTACACCTTC
cdr3_aa: CASSLLAGGLNYGYTF
clone_size: .
j_call: TRBJ1-2
v_call: TRBV28
d_call: .

cdr3_nt: TGTGCCACCAGCAGAGCCCGGGGACAGGGGACTTTGGGGGAGCAGTACTTC
cdr3_aa: CATSRARGQGTLGEQYF
clone_size: .
j_call: TRBJ2-7
v_call: TRBV15
d_call: TRBD1

cdr3_nt: TGTGCCAGCAGCCCCAGCTCCTATAATTCACCCCTCCACTTT
cdr3_aa: CASSPSSYNSPLHF
clone_size: .
j_call: TRBJ1-6
v_call: TRBV7-6
d_call: .

cdr3_nt: TGTGCCAGCAGCGGACTCGGTAGCGGGGGAGAGACCCAGTACTTC
cdr3_aa: CASSGLGSGGETQYF
clone_size: .
j_call: TRBJ2-5
v_call: TRBV6-5
d_call: TRBD2

cdr3_nt: TGTGCCAGCAGCCAAGATCGAGGCCGCACCTTC
cdr3_aa: CASSQDRGRTF
clone_size: once
j_call: TRBJ1-2
v_call: TRBV3-1/TRBV3-2
d_call: .

cdr3_nt: TGTGCCAGCAGCTTGGCCAGGACAGGGAGAAATGAAAAACTGTTTTTT
cdr3_aa: CASSLARTGRNEKLFF
clone_size: .
j_call: TRBJ1-4
v_call: TRBV5-5
d_call: TRBD1

cdr3_nt: TGTGCCAGCACGGGCCTAGCGGGAGATACGCAGTATTTT
cdr3_aa: CASTGLAGDTQYF
clone_size: .
j_call: TRBJ2-3
v_call: TRBV6-6
d_call: TRBD2

cdr3_nt: TGTGCCAGCAGCCCAAGGACAGGGGACCCGGGCGGCTACACCTTC
cdr3_aa: CASSPRTGDPGGYTF
clone_size: .
j_call: TRBJ1-2
v_call: TRBV14
d_call: TRBD1

cdr3_nt: TGTGCCAGCAGTCCGGTATGGGCAGCCAAAAACATTCAGTACTTC
cdr3_aa: CASSPVWAAKNIQYF
clone_size: few
j_call: TRBJ2-4
v_call: TRBV28
d_call: .

cdr3_nt: TGTGCCAGCAGCCTCTCCAGGGTCAATGAGCAGTTCTTC
cdr3_aa: CASSLSRVNEQFF
clone_size: few
j_call: TRBJ2-1
v_call: TRBV4-2
d_call: .

cdr3_nt: TGTGCCAGCAGTTTACAGGGATTCACCGGGGAGCTGTTTTTT
cdr3_aa: CASSLQGFTGELFF
clone_size: .
j_call: TRBJ2-2
v_call: TRBV27
d_call: .

cdr3_nt: TGTGCCACCAGGCCCTCGGGAGGGGCCTACGAGCAGTACTTC
cdr3_aa: CATRPSGGAYEQYF
clone_size: .
j_call: TRBJ2-7
v_call: TRBV10-3
d_call: TRBD2

cdr3_nt: TGTGCCAGCAGCTCAGTCAGGGATGAGCAGTTCTTC
cdr3_aa: CASSSVRDEQFF
clone_size: .
j_call: TRBJ2-1
v_call: TRBV7-9
d_call: .

cdr3_nt: TGTGCCAGCAGCCCTATGACAGGAGACGCTCTCACCTTC
cdr3_aa: CASSPMTGDALTF
clone_size: .
j_call: TRBJ1-2
v_call: TRBV9
d_call: .

cdr3_nt: TGTGCCAGCTCACGGGGGACTAGCGGGACAAAATGGGAGTACTTC
cdr3_aa: CASSRGTSGTKWEYF
clone_size: .
j_call: TRBJ2-7
v_call: TRBV18
d_call: TRBD2

cdr3_nt: TGTGCCAGCAAGACAGGGCCGGGCTACGAGCAGTACTTC
cdr3_aa: CASKTGPGYEQYF
clone_size: .
j_call: TRBJ2-7
v_call: TRBV25-1
d_call: TRBD1

cdr3_nt: TGTGCTAGTGGTTTGGTACTCGACGGACTAGGCTACACCTTC
cdr3_aa: CASGLVLDGLGYTF
clone_size: .
j_call: TRBJ1-2
v_call: TRBV12-5
d_call: .

cdr3_nt: TGTGCCATCAGGGACAGCTACGAGCAGTACTTC
cdr3_aa: CAIRDSYEQYF
clone_size: .
j_call: TRBJ2-7
v_call: TRBV10-3
d_call: .

cdr3_nt: TGTGCCAGCAGCTCCCACTACAGGGGTAAGGTCACTGAAGCTTTCTTT
cdr3_aa: CASSSHYRGKVTEAFF
clone_size: .
j_call: TRBJ1-1
v_call: TRBV7-9
d_call: TRBD1